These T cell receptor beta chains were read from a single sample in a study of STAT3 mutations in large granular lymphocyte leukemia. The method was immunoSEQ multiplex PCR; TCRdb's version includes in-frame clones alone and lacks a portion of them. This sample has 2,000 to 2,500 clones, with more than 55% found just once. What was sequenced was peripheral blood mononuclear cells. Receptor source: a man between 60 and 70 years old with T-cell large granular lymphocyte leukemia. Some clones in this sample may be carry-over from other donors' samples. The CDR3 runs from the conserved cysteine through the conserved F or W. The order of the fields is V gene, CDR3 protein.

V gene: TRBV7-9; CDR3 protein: CASSFDLGRRDF
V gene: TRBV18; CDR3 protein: CASSPGTENTIYF
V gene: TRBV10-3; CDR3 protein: CAISEPGPNTEAFF
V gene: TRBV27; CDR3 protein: CASTRGGTGGSYEQYF
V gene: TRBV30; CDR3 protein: CAWSVLGGTEQYF
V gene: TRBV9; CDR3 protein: CASSVGPATYEQYF
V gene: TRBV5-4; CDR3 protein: CASSQEDRTQYF
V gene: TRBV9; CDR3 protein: CASSVKGGNTEAFF
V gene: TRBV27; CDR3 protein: CASSFPMGQGAREQYF
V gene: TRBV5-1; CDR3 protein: CASSSIQGIGTYNSPLHF
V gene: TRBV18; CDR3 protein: CASSPAGTVNQPQHF
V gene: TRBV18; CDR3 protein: CASSPTADTQYF
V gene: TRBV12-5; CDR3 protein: CASGFTLRHEAFF
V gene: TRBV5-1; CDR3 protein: CASSTAGTGGGYGYTF
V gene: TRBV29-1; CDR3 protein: CSAGGAGKDGYTF
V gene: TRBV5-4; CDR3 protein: CASSLGSDTQYF
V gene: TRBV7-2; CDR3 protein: CASSLRRVGGYTF
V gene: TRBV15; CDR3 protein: CATSRDRTNYGYTF
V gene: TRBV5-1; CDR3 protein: CASSPGQLQETQYF
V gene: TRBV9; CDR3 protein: CASGGGGAEQYF
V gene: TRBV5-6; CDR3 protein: CASRTGTVSGYTF
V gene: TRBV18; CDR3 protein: CASSPGQDQPQHF
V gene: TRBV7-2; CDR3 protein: CASSFDLGRRDF
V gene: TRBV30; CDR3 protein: CAWSVQAGSYEQYF
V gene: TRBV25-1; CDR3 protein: CASSALRGTSTDTQYF
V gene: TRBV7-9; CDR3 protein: CASSLTLGEADTQYF
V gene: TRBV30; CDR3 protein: CAWSRSRDQPQHF
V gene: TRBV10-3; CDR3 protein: CAISGGHNSNQPQHF
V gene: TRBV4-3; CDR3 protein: CASSQDSRGGDSPLHF
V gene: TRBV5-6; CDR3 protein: CASSLGRDQPQHF
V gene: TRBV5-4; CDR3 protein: CASRTAGVDTQYF
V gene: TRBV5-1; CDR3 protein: CASSLGGTGEEAFF
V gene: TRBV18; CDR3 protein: CASSPRTGVYNEQFF
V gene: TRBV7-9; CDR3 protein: CASSSNRVGYTF
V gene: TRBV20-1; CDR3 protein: CSASNYGYTF
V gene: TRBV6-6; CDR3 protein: CAGTTGSDQPQHF
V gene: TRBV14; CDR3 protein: CASSQARNSPLHF
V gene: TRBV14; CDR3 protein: CASSQEAQATDTQYF
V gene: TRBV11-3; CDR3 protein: CASSLQRRSYEQYF
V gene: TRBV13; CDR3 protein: CASSLPLAGITGELFF
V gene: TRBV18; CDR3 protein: CASTGQANTEAFF
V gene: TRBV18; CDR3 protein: CASSPRGISPLHF
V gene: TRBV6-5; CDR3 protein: CASKATGETQYF
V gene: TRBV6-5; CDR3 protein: CASTGSYEQYF
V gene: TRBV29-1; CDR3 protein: CSVVAGKGNTIYF
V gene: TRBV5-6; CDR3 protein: CASSRTAGSYGYTF
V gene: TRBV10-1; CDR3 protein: CASSDGDFYNEQFF
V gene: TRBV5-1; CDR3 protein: CASSLEGASGYTF
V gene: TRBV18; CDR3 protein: CASSPRDGGPQHF